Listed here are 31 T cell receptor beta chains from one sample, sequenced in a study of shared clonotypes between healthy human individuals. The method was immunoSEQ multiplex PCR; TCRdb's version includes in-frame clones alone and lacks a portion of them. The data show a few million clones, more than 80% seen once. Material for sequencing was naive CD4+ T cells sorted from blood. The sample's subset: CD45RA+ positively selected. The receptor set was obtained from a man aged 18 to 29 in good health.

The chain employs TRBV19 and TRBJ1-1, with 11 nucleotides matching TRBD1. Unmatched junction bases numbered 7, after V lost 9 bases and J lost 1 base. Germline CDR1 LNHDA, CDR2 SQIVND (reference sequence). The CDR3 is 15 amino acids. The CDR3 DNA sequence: TGTGCCAGCAGGACAGGGGGCGCAAGGAACACTGAAGCTTTCTTT. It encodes CASRTGGARNTEAFF.

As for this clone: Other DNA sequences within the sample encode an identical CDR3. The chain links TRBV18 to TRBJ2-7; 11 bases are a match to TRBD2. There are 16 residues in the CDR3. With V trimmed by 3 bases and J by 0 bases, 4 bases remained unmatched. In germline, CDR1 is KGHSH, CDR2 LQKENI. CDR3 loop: CASSPTGTSGSYEQYF. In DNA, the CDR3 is TGTGCCAGCTCACCCACCGGGACTAGCGGCTCCTACGAGCAGTACTTC.

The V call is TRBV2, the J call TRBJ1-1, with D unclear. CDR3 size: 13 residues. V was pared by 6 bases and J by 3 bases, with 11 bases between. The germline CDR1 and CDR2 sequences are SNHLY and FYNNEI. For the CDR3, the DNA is TGTGCCAGCAGCCGAGAGGGTTACACTGAAGCTTTCTTT. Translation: CASSREGYTEAFF.

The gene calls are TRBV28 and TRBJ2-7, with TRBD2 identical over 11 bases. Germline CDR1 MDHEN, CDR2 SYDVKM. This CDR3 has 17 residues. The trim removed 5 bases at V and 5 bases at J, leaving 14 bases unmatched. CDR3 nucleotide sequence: TGTGCCAGCAGTGACAGGAAAACTAGCGGGGGATTTAACGAGCAGTACTTC. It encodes CASSDRKTSGGFNEQYF.

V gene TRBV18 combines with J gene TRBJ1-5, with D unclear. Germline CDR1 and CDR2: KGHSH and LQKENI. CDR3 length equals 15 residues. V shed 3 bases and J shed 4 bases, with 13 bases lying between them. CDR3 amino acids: CASSPTGPANQPQHF. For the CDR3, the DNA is TGTGCCAGCTCACCCACCGGGCCAGCGAATCAGCCCCAGCATTTT.

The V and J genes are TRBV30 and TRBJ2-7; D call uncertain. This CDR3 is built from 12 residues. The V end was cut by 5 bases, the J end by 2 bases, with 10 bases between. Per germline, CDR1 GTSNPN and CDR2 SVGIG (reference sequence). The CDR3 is CAWAPTAYEQYF. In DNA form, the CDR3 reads TGTGCCTGGGCCCCGACGGCCTACGAGCAGTACTTC.

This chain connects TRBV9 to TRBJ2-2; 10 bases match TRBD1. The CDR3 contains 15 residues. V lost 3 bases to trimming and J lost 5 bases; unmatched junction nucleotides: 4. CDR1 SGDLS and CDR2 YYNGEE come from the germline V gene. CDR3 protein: CASSAGTGETGELFF. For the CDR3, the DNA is TGTGCCAGCAGCGCGGGGACAGGGGAGACCGGGGAGCTGTTTTTT.

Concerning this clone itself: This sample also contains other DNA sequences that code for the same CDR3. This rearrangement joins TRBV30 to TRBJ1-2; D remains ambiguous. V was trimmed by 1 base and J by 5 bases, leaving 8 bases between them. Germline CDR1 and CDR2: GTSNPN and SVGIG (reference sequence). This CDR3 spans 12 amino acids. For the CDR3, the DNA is TGTGCCTGGAGTGACAGCCCGTATGGCTACACCTTC. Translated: CAWSDSPYGYTF.

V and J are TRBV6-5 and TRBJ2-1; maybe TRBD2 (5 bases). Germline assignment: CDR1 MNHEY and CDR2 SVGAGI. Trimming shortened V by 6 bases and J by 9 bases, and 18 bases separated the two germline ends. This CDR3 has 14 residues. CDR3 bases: TGTGCCAGCAGCCCCGGGAAGTCGGGCAGTGAGCAGTTCTTC. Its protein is CASSPGKSGSEQFF.

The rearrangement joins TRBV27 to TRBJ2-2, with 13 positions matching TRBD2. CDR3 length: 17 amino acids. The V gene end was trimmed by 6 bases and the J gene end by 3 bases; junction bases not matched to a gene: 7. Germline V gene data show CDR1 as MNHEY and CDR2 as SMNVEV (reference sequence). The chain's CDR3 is CASRTSGREKDTGELFF. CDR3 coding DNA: TGTGCCAGCAGAACTAGCGGGAGGGAGAAAGACACCGGGGAGCTGTTTTTT.

The CDR3: CASSPPPASGSTDTQYF. The CDR3 DNA reads TGTGCCAGCAGCCCCCCCCCGGCGAGTGGAAGCACAGATACGCAGTATTTT. V usage is TRBV9 and J usage is TRBJ2-3, with D unclear. The CDR3 totals 17 residues. CDR1 and CDR2 (germline): SGDLS, YYNGEE. Trimming left V 4 bases short and J 0 bases short, with 18 bases between.

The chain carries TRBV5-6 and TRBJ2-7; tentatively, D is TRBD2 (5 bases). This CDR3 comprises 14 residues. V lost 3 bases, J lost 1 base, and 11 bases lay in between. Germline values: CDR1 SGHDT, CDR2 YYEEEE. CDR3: CASSWSGISYEQYF. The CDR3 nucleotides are TGTGCCAGCAGCTGGTCGGGGATATCCTACGAGCAGTACTTC.

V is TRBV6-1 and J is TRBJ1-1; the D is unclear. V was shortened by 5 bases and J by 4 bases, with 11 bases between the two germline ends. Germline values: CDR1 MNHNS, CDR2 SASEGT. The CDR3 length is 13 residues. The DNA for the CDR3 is TGTGCCAGCAGTCTCGAGGCAGGCACTGAAGCTTTCTTT. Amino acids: CASSLEAGTEAFF.

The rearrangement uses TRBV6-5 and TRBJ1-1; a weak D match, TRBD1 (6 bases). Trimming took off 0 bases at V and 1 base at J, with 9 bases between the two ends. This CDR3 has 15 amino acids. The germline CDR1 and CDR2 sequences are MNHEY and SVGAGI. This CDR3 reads CASSYSNRANTEAFF. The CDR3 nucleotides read TGTGCCAGCAGTTACTCGAACAGGGCGAACACTGAAGCTTTCTTT.

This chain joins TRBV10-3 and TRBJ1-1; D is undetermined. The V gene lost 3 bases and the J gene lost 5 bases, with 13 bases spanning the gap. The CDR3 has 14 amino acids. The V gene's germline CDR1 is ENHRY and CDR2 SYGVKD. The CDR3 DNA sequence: TGTGCCATCAGTGATCCCCAGGAAGGAACTGAAGCTTTCTTT. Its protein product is CAISDPQEGTEAFF.

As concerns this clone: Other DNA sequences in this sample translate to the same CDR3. The CDR3 DNA reads TGTGCCAGCAGTCGGCAGGGGGCCTACGAGCAGTACTTC. Protein product: CASSRQGAYEQYF. This rearrangement joins TRBV2 to TRBJ2-7; 7 bases line up with TRBD1. V trimming: 5 bases; J trimming: 2 bases; junction bases outside the gene matches: 3. The germline CDR1 and CDR2 sequences are SNHLY and FYNNEI. CDR3 size: 13 residues. The whole variable domain, filled in from reference TRBV2 and TRBJ2-7, reads EPEVTQTPSHQVTQMGQEVILRCVPISNHLYFYWYRQILGQKVEFLVSFYNNEISEKSEIFDDQFSVERPDGSNFTLKIRSTKLEDSAMYFCASSRQGAYEQYFGPGTRLTVT.

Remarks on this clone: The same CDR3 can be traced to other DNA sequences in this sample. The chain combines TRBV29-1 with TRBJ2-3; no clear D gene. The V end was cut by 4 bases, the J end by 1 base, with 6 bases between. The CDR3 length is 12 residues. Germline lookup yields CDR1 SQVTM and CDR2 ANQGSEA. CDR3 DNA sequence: TGCAGCGTTGTGCAGGGCACAGATACGCAGTATTTT. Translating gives CSVVQGTDTQYF.

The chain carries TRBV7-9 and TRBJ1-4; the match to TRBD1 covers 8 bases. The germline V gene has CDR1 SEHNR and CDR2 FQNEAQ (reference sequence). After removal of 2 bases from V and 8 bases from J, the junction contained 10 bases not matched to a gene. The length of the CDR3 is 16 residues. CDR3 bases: TGTGCCAGCAGCTTAATGGGGAGGACAGGGAACGAAAAACTGTTTTTT. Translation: CASSLMGRTGNEKLFF. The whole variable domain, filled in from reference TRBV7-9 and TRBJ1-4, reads DTGVSQNPRHKITKRGQNVTFRCDPISEHNRLYWYRQTLGQGPEFLTYFQNEAQLEKSRLLSDRFSAERPKGSFSTLEIQRTEQGDSAMYLCASSLMGRTGNEKLFFGSGTQLSVL.

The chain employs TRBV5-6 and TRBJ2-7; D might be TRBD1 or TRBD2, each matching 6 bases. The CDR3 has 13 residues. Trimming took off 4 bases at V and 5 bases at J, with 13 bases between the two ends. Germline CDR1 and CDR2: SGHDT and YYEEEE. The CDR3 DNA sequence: TGTGCCAGCAGCCGCTCCGGGGGCCACGAGCAGTACTTC. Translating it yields CASSRSGGHEQYF.

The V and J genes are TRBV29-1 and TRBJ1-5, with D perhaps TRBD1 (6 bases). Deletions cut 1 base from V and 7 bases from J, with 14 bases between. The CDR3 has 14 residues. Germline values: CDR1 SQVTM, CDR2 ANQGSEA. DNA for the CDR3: TGCAGCGTTGAAGTGGGCGAGGGGGGCCAGCCCCAGCATTTT. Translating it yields CSVEVGEGGQPQHF.

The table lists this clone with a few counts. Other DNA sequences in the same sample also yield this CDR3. The CDR3 nucleotides are TGTGCCAGCAGTTATGGGCTCAACTATGGCTACACCTTC. Its translation: CASSYGLNYGYTF. This chain joins TRBV6-5 and TRBJ1-2; D unclear. The CDR3 runs 13 residues. The ends were cut back, 3 bases at V and 2 bases at J, with 7 bases in the middle. CDR1 is MNHEY and CDR2 is SVGAGI in the germline V gene.

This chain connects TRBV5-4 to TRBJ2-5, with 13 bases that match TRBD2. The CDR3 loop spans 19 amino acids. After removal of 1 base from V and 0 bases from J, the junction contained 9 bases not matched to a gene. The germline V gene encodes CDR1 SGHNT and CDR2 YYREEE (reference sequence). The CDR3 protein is CASSLFGGTSGKYQETQYF. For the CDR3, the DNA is TGTGCCAGCAGCTTGTTTGGCGGGACTAGCGGGAAGTACCAAGAGACCCAGTACTTC.

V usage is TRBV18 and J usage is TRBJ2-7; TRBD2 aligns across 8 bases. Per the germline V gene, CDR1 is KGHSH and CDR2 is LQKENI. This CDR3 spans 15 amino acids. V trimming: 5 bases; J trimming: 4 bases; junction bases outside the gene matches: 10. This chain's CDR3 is CASSGYTSGLYEQYF. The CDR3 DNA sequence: TGTGCCAGCTCAGGGTACACTAGCGGACTTTACGAGCAGTACTTC.

The chain's CDR3 is CAISQGTGGFYGYTF. The DNA for the CDR3 is TGTGCCATCAGCCAAGGGACAGGGGGCTTCTATGGCTACACCTTC. The gene calls are TRBV10-3 and TRBJ1-2; 12 positions match TRBD1. Germline V gene sequence: CDR1 ENHRY, CDR2 SYGVKD. The CDR3 has 15 residues. Unmatched junction bases numbered 6, after V lost 6 bases and J lost 4 bases.

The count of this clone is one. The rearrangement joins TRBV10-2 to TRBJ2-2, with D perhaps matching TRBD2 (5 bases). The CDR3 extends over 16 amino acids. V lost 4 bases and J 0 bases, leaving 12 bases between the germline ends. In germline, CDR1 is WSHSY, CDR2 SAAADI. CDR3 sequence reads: CASSASGVANTGELFF. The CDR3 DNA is TGCGCCAGCAGTGCGTCCGGGGTCGCGAACACCGGGGAGCTGTTTTTT.

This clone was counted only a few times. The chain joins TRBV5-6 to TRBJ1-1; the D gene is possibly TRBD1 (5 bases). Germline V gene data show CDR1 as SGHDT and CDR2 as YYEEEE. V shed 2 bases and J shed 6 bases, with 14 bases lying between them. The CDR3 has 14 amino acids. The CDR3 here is CASSFSRWGAEAFF. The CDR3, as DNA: TGTGCCAGCAGCTTTTCCAGATGGGGGGCTGAAGCTTTCTTT.

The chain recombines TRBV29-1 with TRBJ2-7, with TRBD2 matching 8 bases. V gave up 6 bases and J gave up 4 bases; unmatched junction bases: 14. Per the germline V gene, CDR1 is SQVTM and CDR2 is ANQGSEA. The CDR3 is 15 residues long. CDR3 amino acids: CSVGSGVSGGYEQYF. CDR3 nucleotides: TGCAGCGTGGGTTCCGGAGTCAGCGGGGGATACGAGCAGTACTTC.

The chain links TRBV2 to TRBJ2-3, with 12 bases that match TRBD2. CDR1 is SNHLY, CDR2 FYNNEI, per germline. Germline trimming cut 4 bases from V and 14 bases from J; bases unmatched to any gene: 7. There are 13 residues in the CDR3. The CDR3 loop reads CASSGRTSGVGYF. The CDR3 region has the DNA TGTGCCAGCAGTGGGAGGACTAGCGGGGTAGGGTATTTT.

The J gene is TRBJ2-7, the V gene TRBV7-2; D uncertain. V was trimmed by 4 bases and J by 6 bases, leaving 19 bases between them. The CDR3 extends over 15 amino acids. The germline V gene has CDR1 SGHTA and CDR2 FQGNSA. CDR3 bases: TGTGCCAGCAGCTCAAGTAGCATCTCCGCCCTCGAGCAGTACTTC. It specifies CASSSSSISALEQYF.

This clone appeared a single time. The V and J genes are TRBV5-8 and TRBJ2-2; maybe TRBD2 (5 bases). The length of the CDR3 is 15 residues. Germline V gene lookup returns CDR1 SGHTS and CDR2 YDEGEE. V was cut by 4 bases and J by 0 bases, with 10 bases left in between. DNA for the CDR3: TGTGCCAGCAGCCTCGGTAGCGCGAACACCGGGGAGCTGTTTTTT. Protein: CASSLGSANTGELFF.

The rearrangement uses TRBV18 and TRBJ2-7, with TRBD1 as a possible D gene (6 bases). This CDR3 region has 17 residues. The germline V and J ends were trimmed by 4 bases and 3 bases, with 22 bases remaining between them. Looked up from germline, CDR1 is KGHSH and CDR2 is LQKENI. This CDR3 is CASSLTTPTGINYEQYF. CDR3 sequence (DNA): TGTGCCAGCTCACTGACAACTCCGACAGGTATAAACTACGAGCAGTACTTC.